This record concerns one T cell receptor beta chain sequence. Antigen: not known. V shed 1 base and J shed 1 base, with 16 bases lying between them. This CDR3 contains 17 residues. Per the germline V gene, CDR1 is SGHTA and CDR2 is FQGNSA. The data are from a study of cytomegalovirus exposure and HLA in healthy donors. General observations from the study: HLA alleles showed associations with about 15,000 TCR beta sequences in a later analysis, at a 0.05 false discovery rate. A later analysis linked a missense DCLRE1C variant to TCR beta V- and J-gene trimming. What was likely a sequencing artifact was a cluster of highly shared sequence variants.

These donors, healthy bone marrow donors, were studied. Both 60 Vbeta primers and 13 Jbeta primers went into the PCR. Some clones are missing from TCRdb's copy, which holds only in-frame ones; the method was immunoSEQ multiplex PCR. The data hold 150,000 to 200,000 clones, with roughly 79% observed a single time. The TCR comes from a woman aged 25 to 39 in good health and CMV-seropositive. J is TRBJ1-1 and V is TRBV7-2; D gene unclear. Sequencing used PBMCs. The DNA for the CDR3 is TGTGCCAGCAGCTTAGGTATTAGCGTAGGGAGGAACACTGAAGCTTTCTTT. Its translation: CASSLGISVGRNTEAFF.